This T cell receptor beta chain was recorded in a study of response to subunit inactivated influenza vaccine. Whole-study results and caveats: It was the authors' suggestion that each seasonal influenza vaccination recruits few new T cells.

The germline V gene encodes CDR1 KGHDR and CDR2 SFDVKD. The CDR3 is made up of 16 amino acids. Losses at the gene ends were 3 bases for V and 6 bases for J; bases not matched to a gene: 7. Using its own MiXCR run on the RT-PCR reads, TCRdb lists one record per CDR3 protein. Of around 790,000 distinct CDR3 sequences in the sample, less than 25% were seen once. As regards this clonotype: As yet, its antigen is unknown.

The genes are TRBV24-1 and TRBJ2-2, with 9 bases that match TRBD2. The TCR was taken from a man aged 45 to 65 who received an inactivated influenza vaccine. Sequencing was performed on PBMCs from blood, taken about 5 days after vaccination. The CDR3 region is CATSDLSGRGAGELFF. In DNA form, the CDR3 reads TGTGCCACCAGTGATCTTAGCGGGAGAGGTGCCGGGGAGCTGTTTTTT.